Presented here are 18 T cell receptor beta chains from one specimen sequenced in a study of CD8+ T cells in alopecia areata. Isolated RNA was reverse transcribed into cDNA used as the sequencing template. Generated by immunoSEQ multiplex PCR, the TCRdb table keeps only in-frame clones and is missing some. In the table there are more than 150,000 clones, less than 65% of which are singletons. The sequences come from CD8+ T cells sorted from blood, collected at week 0. Every receptor here comes from a human donor with alopecia areata.

This clone was seen only a few times. The chain combines TRBV9 with TRBJ2-1; 8 nucleotides align to TRBD1. The CDR3 is made up of 15 amino acids. V lost 4 bases to trimming and J lost 3 bases; unmatched junction nucleotides: 6. From germline, CDR1 is SGDLS and CDR2 YYNGEE. The DNA of the CDR3 is TGTGCCAGCAGCCTAGGGACAGGACGCTACAATGAGCAGTTCTTC. It is translated as CASSLGTGRYNEQFF.

This clone was detected only a few times. This chain uses TRBV30 with TRBJ1-1, with TRBD1 matching 7 bases. This CDR3 spans 11 amino acids. Trimming took 6 bases from V and 6 from J; bases not matched to a gene: 4. The germline V gene encodes CDR1 GTSNPN and CDR2 SVGIG (reference sequence). The CDR3 loop is CACGTAAEAFF. DNA of the CDR3: TGTGCCTGCGGGACAGCGGCTGAAGCTTTCTTT.

The gene calls are TRBV9 and TRBJ2-3; D call uncertain. Trimming pared 3 bases from V and 5 bases from J, leaving 13 bases between. CDR1 SGDLS and CDR2 YYNGEE come from the germline V gene. This CDR3 has 14 amino acids. The chain's CDR3 is CASSAGRPLDTQYF. The CDR3 nucleotides are TGTGCCAGCAGCGCCGGACGGCCCCTAGATACGCAGTATTTT.

This clone showed up just a few times. The J gene is TRBJ2-7, the V gene TRBV5-1, with a possible D match to TRBD1 (5 bases). The germline CDR1 and CDR2 sequences are SGHRS and YFSETQ. V was clipped by 1 base and J by 5 bases, with 7 bases between them. The CDR3 contains 12 residues. The CDR3 DNA sequence: TGCGCCAGCAGCTTGAGGGGCCACGAGCAGTACTTC. Residues: CASSLRGHEQYF.

The table lists this clone with a few counts. This chain connects TRBV7-9 to TRBJ1-1, with TRBD1 as a possible D gene (5 bases). The CDR3 sequence is 13 residues long. Trimming pared 8 bases from V and 3 bases from J, leaving 13 bases between. Germline CDR1 is SEHNR and CDR2 is FQNEAQ (reference sequence). CDR3 DNA sequence: TGTGCCAGCCGAAGTGGGGGAGACACTGAAGCTTTCTTT. This encodes CASRSGGDTEAFF.

This chain uses TRBV5-5 with TRBJ2-6, with TRBD1 identical over 8 bases. Per the germline V gene, CDR1 is SGHKS and CDR2 is YYEKEE (reference sequence). This CDR3 contains 18 residues. The J segment lost 1 base and the V segment lost 4 bases, leaving 10 bases of the junction unmatched. The CDR3 nucleotides are TGTGCCAGCAGCGTATGGCCGACAGGGGAATCTGGGGCCAACGTCCTGACTTTC. Translated, it gives CASSVWPTGESGANVLTF.

This chain links TRBV29-1 with TRBJ2-2; the D is unclear. The CDR3 consists of 15 residues. Germline V gene data show CDR1 as SQVTM and CDR2 as ANQGSEA. The CDR3 loop reads CSHIIPRRGTGELFF. CDR3 nucleotide sequence: TGCAGTCACATCATTCCCCGGAGAGGAACCGGGGAGCTGTTTTTT.

V usage is TRBV5-4 and J usage is TRBJ2-5; D unclear. The end of the DNA aligns better with TRBJ2-7, so the J call may be wrong. The CDR3 runs 14 residues. Germline values: CDR1 SGHNT, CDR2 YYREEE (reference sequence). The CDR3, as DNA: TGTGCCAGCAGCTTGGGAAGTGGCGACTACGAGCAGTACTTC. This sequence encodes CASSLGSGDYEQYF.

V and J are TRBV30 and TRBJ1-5; D ambiguous. The germline V and J ends were trimmed by 0 bases and 6 bases, with 12 bases remaining between them. The germline gives CDR1 GTSNPN, CDR2 SVGIG (reference sequence). CDR3 length equals 14 residues. The CDR3 reads CAWSVDSSGQPQHF. CDR3 DNA sequence: TGTGCCTGGAGTGTCGATTCTTCAGGTCAGCCCCAGCATTTT.

This chain links TRBV4-1 with TRBJ2-1, with 7 bases matching TRBD2. The CDR3 loop spans 14 amino acids. The junction had 5 bases not matched to a gene; V was cut back by 0 bases and J by 9 bases. CDR1 and CDR2 (germline): MGHRA, YSYEKL. CDR3 nucleotides: TGCGCCAGCAGCCAAGATCCGGGCGGGGGTGAGCAGTTCTTC. Translating it yields CASSQDPGGGEQFF.

The chain couples TRBV2 to TRBJ2-6; D is uncertain. The CDR3 has 15 amino acids. CDR1 and CDR2 from the germline V gene are SNHLY and FYNNEI. The V end was cut by 7 bases, the J end by 1 base, with 11 bases between. CDR3 DNA sequence: TGTGCCAGCACCACTCGCGAATCTGGGGCCAACGTCCTGACTTTC. As protein: CASTTRESGANVLTF.

This clone was observed a handful of times. This chain uses TRBV9 with TRBJ1-1, with unresolved D. The CDR3 extends over 15 amino acids. With 0 bases removed from V and 1 base from J, the gap between germline ends came to 10 bases. The germline V gene encodes CDR1 SGDLS and CDR2 YYNGEE. CDR3: CASSVGPGPNTEAFF. The CDR3 DNA reads TGTGCCAGCAGCGTAGGACCAGGCCCGAACACTGAAGCTTTCTTT.

V gene TRBV7-9 combines with J gene TRBJ1-2; D gene unclear. V was clipped by 11 bases and J by 6 bases, with 13 bases between them. CDR1 is SEHNR, CDR2 FQNEAQ, per germline (reference sequence). The CDR3 is made up of 11 amino acids. CDR3 protein: CAGNVRDGYTF. The CDR3, as DNA: TGTGCCGGTAACGTCCGGGATGGCTACACCTTC.

The chain combines TRBV7-6 with TRBJ2-5; D is perhaps TRBD1 or TRBD2 (5 bases each). This CDR3 contains 15 residues. V lost 3 bases to trimming and J lost 5 bases, with 16 bases between them. CDR1 SGHVS and CDR2 FNYEAQ come from the germline V gene. The CDR3 DNA reads as TGTGCCAGCAGCTTTGCCAGGGAGAAGGTGGAGACCCAGTACTTC. Translating it yields CASSFAREKVETQYF.

This clone was seen only a few times. The CDR3 region has the DNA TGTGCCAGCAGTTTGGGGGGTCCCTACGAGCAGTACTTC. It codes for CASSLGGPYEQYF. The chain is built from TRBV6-6 and TRBJ2-7; D is possibly TRBD2 (6 bases). CDR1 MNHNY and CDR2 SVGAGI come from the germline V gene (reference sequence). The CDR3 has 13 amino acids. The V end lost 4 bases, the J end lost 2 bases, and 9 bases lay between the germline ends.

V usage is TRBV6-5 and J usage is TRBJ2-1; 11 positions agree with TRBD2. Per germline, CDR1 MNHEY and CDR2 SVGAGI. This CDR3 comprises 16 residues. Trimming removed 2 bases from V and 12 bases from J; junction bases left unmatched: 12. For the CDR3, the DNA is TGTGCCAGCAGTTACATCGTAGCGGGGGGGCCGGCGGTGCAGTTCTTC. Translation gives CASSYIVAGGPAVQFF.

This chain connects TRBV30 to TRBJ2-7; 9 bases are shared with TRBD1. The ends lost 5 bases at V and 6 bases at J; junction bases unmatched: 11. The CDR3 totals 14 residues. CDR1 and CDR2 (germline): GTSNPN, SVGIG (reference sequence). The CDR3 DNA is TGTGCCTGGGGCACCGGGACAGGGACCTTCGAGCAGTACTTC. This gives the protein CAWGTGTGTFEQYF.

V usage is TRBV15 and J usage is TRBJ1-5, with TRBD1 matching 7 bases. CDR3 length equals 15 residues. CDR1 is LNHNV and CDR2 is YYDKDF in the germline V gene (reference sequence). J gave up 2 bases and V 5 bases, and 6 bases lay outside the gene matches. CDR3 loop: CATSPGQEGNQPQHF. In DNA form, the CDR3 reads TGTGCCACCAGCCCTGGACAGGAGGGCAATCAGCCCCAGCATTTT.